A single sample gave rise to the 28 T cell receptor beta chains below, sequenced in a study of shared clonotypes between healthy human individuals. Here immunoSEQ multiplex PCR was the method, and the copy in TCRdb shows in-frame clones only, minus some. The sample yields 450,000 to 600,000 clones, 65% to 80% seen once. Sequencing used PBMCs. The receptors were gathered from a woman aged 35 to 49 in good health. Some clones in this sample may be carry-over from other donors' samples.

The chain links TRBV5-1 to TRBJ1-4; 11 nucleotides agree with TRBD1. Germline lookup yields CDR1 SGHRS and CDR2 YFSETQ. The CDR3 covers 15 residues. V trimming: 4 bases; J trimming: 10 bases; junction bases outside the gene matches: 9. The CDR3 is CASSSGRTGGGKLFF. Here the CDR3 DNA reads TGCGCCAGCAGCAGCGGCCGGACAGGGGGCGGAAAACTGTTTTTT.

V gene TRBV2 combines with J gene TRBJ2-5, with 7 nucleotides matching TRBD1. The junction had 3 bases not matched to a gene; V was cut back by 7 bases and J by 1 base. This CDR3 has 13 residues. CDR1 and CDR2 from the germline V gene are SNHLY and FYNNEI. This CDR3 is CASTRQGQETQYF. The CDR3 DNA follows: TGTGCCAGCACAAGACAGGGCCAAGAGACCCAGTACTTC.

The V call is TRBV7-2, the J call TRBJ1-1; no clear D gene. V was trimmed by 0 bases and J by 2 bases, leaving 10 bases between them. Germline values: CDR1 SGHTA, CDR2 FQGNSA. CDR3 length equals 15 residues. The CDR3 loop is CASSLAPAGNTEAFF. The CDR3, as DNA: TGTGCCAGCAGCTTAGCCCCGGCGGGCAACACTGAAGCTTTCTTT.

The V call is TRBV28, the J call TRBJ1-6, with D unresolved. Germline V gene data show CDR1 as MDHEN and CDR2 as SYDVKM. The CDR3 contains 13 residues. With 1 base removed from V and 7 bases from J, the gap between germline ends came to 5 bases. The chain's CDR3 is CASSLLWNSPLHF. The DNA of the CDR3 is TGTGCCAGCAGTTTATTATGGAATTCACCCCTCCACTTT.

J is TRBJ1-2 and V is TRBV18; D may be TRBD1 (5 bases). Trimming stripped 2 bases from V and 7 bases from J, with 14 bases between. Germline values: CDR1 KGHSH, CDR2 LQKENI. The length of the CDR3 is 14 residues. The CDR3 region is CASSPGDSPPGYTF. The CDR3 DNA follows: TGTGCCAGCTCACCAGGCGACAGCCCCCCTGGCTACACCTTC.

The chain employs TRBV29-1 and TRBJ1-5, with D perhaps matching TRBD1 (5 bases). Looked up from germline, CDR1 is SQVTM and CDR2 is ANQGSEA. This CDR3 is built from 13 residues. V gave up 4 bases and J gave up 3 bases, with 10 bases separating them. CDR3: CSVADSYNQPQHF. CDR3 sequence (DNA): TGCAGCGTTGCCGACAGCTACAATCAGCCCCAGCATTTT.

CDR3 protein: CASSVGGLNTGELFF. CDR3 nucleotide sequence: TGTGCCAGCAGCGTAGGAGGCTTAAACACCGGGGAGCTGTTTTTT. The J gene is TRBJ2-2, the V gene TRBV9; D remains unclear. Germline loops: CDR1 SGDLS, CDR2 YYNGEE. The CDR3 loop spans 15 amino acids. V shed 0 bases and J shed 2 bases, with 8 bases lying between them.

The rearrangement links TRBV28 to TRBJ2-2; D gene unclear. The CDR3 has 14 residues. Deletions cut 2 bases from V and 1 base from J, with 5 bases between. The V gene's germline CDR1 is MDHEN and CDR2 SYDVKM. CDR3 DNA: TGTGCCAGCAGTTTACAGCAGAACACCGGGGAGCTGTTTTTT. Translation: CASSLQQNTGELFF.

About this clone: Within the sample, other DNA sequences also encode this same CDR3. The chain carries TRBV7-9 and TRBJ2-1, with D possibly being TRBD2 (5 bases). The germline gives CDR1 SEHNR, CDR2 FQNEAQ (reference sequence). This CDR3 contains 16 residues. The V gene lost 5 bases and the J gene lost 2 bases, with 16 bases spanning the gap. CDR3 residues: CASSPRGGSAYNEQFF. Written as DNA, the CDR3 is TGTGCCAGCAGCCCCCGTGGTGGGAGCGCCTACAATGAGCAGTTCTTC. Full variable domain (missing parts from reference TRBV7-9 and TRBJ2-1): DTGVSQNPRHKITKRGQNVTFRCDPISEHNRLYWYRQTLGQGPEFLTYFQNEAQLEKSRLLSDRFSAERPKGSFSTLEIQRTEQGDSAMYLCASSPRGGSAYNEQFFGPGTRLTVL.

Details on this clone: A much larger clone lies one base from this, so it may be a read error. The chain uses TRBV6-4 and TRBJ2-2, with TRBD2 as a possible D gene (5 bases). Trimming removed 8 bases at V and 4 bases at J, with 14 bases between. The germline V gene has CDR1 MRHNA and CDR2 SNTAGT. There are 14 residues in the CDR3. The CDR3 DNA reads TGTGCCAGCGGTGCCCCGGGATCCACCGGGGAGCTGTTTTTT. Protein product: CASGAPGSTGELFF.

This chain connects TRBV28 to TRBJ2-3; 7 bases are shared with TRBD1. V shed 6 bases and J 2 bases; nucleotides not matched to a gene: 14. The CDR3 sequence is 17 residues long. Germline V gives CDR1 MDHEN, CDR2 SYDVKM. CDR3 in amino acids: CASRTGTAITYTDTQYF. CDR3 nucleotide sequence: TGTGCCAGCAGAACCGGGACAGCGATTACCTACACAGATACGCAGTATTTT.

The rearrangement joins TRBV10-3 to TRBJ1-2; D is unclear. V shed 11 bases and J shed 4 bases, with 14 bases lying between them. The CDR3 loop spans 12 amino acids. Germline V lookup: CDR1 ENHRY, CDR2 SYGVKD. The chain's CDR3 is CAADSLGYGYTF. In nucleotides, the CDR3 is TGTGCCGCCGACTCATTAGGCTATGGCTACACCTTC.

On this clone: This CDR3 is also generated by other DNA sequences in the sample. CDR3 loop: CAWSVRGFSGNTIYF. The CDR3 DNA follows: TGTGCCTGGAGTGTACGGGGGTTCTCTGGAAACACCATATATTTT. The V call is TRBV30, the J call TRBJ1-3; perhaps TRBD1 as D (5 bases). The CDR3 covers 15 residues. The ends were cut back, 0 bases at V and 0 bases at J, with 9 bases in the middle. The germline gives CDR1 GTSNPN, CDR2 SVGIG (reference sequence).

The chain employs TRBV19 and TRBJ2-2; D unresolved. The CDR3 totals 16 residues. CDR1 LNHDA and CDR2 SQIVND come from the germline V gene (reference sequence). Trimming left V 0 bases short and J 4 bases short, with 12 bases between. In nucleotides, the CDR3 is TGTGCCAGTAGTATAGAGTTCAGTACTTTCACCGGGGAGCTGTTTTTT. This codes for CASSIEFSTFTGELFF.

V is TRBV10-3 and J is TRBJ1-3; D not resolved. V lost 5 bases, J lost 0 bases, and 8 bases lay in between. The CDR3 is made up of 14 amino acids. Per the germline V gene, CDR1 is ENHRY and CDR2 is SYGVKD. As DNA, the CDR3 is TGTGCCATCAGTTCAGAAGACTCTGGAAACACCATATATTTT. Amino acid sequence: CAISSEDSGNTIYF.

For this clone: The same CDR3 can be traced to other DNA sequences in this sample. Here the CDR3 reads CASSFGLAGVETQYF. For the CDR3, the DNA is TGTGCCAGCAGCTTTGGACTAGCGGGAGTGGAGACCCAGTACTTC. The genes are TRBV5-6 and TRBJ2-5; TRBD2 matches 13 bases. J was trimmed by 5 bases and V by 2 bases; bases with no gene match: 3. This CDR3 contains 15 residues. Germline V gene lookup returns CDR1 SGHDT and CDR2 YYEEEE.

CDR3 in amino acids: CSEIGLGDEQFF. DNA of the CDR3: TGCAGCGAGATAGGGCTTGGGGATGAGCAGTTCTTC. The J gene is TRBJ2-1, the V gene TRBV29-1; D not certain. The germline CDR1 and CDR2 sequences are SQVTM and ANQGSEA. The V end was cut by 7 bases, the J end by 8 bases, with 15 bases between. The CDR3 has 12 amino acids.

This clone was found once. The chain recombines TRBV9 with TRBJ2-2; 8 nucleotides line up with TRBD2. CDR1 and CDR2 (germline): SGDLS, YYNGEE. With 4 bases clipped from V and 3 bases from J, the junction kept 5 bases outside the gene matches. CDR3 length: 15 amino acids. CDR3 nucleotide sequence: TGTGCCAGCAGCCCAAGCGGGAGTTACACCGGGGAGCTGTTTTTT. It is translated as CASSPSGSYTGELFF.

Only a few counts were recorded for this clone. The chain is built from TRBV30 and TRBJ2-7, with 11 nucleotides matching TRBD2. V lost 0 bases and J lost 5; bases outside the gene matches: 3. CDR3 length equals 14 residues. Per germline, CDR1 GTSNPN and CDR2 SVGIG (reference sequence). CDR3 protein: CAWSVQLAGDEQYF. In DNA, the CDR3 is TGTGCCTGGAGTGTACAACTAGCGGGAGACGAGCAGTACTTC.

The chain has TRBV5-1 and TRBJ2-7; 8 bases align to TRBD1. V lost 0 bases to trimming and J lost 4 bases; unmatched junction nucleotides: 6. The CDR3 length is 15 residues. The V gene's germline CDR1 is SGHRS and CDR2 YFSETQ. CDR3 nucleotide sequence: TGCGCCAGCAGCTTGGTACCAGGGGGCGGATACGAGCAGTACTTC. Protein: CASSLVPGGGYEQYF.

This chain links TRBV23-1 with TRBJ2-1; D unclear. TRBV23-1 belongs to the ORF category, with a function that is uncertain. V dropped 0 bases and J dropped 1 base, with 16 bases sitting between them. This CDR3 comprises 18 residues. In DNA form, the CDR3 reads TGCGCCAGCAGTCAATCGAAGCCAGCCATCGAGTCCTACAATGAGCAGTTCTTC. Translating gives CASSQSKPAIESYNEQFF.

The chain uses TRBV9 and TRBJ1-2, with TRBD1 as a possible D gene (6 bases). Trimming removed 3 bases at V and 5 bases at J, with 11 bases between. CDR3 length: 13 amino acids. Germline V gene data show CDR1 as SGDLS and CDR2 as YYNGEE. The DNA for the CDR3 is TGTGCCAGCAGCGGGGGGACAAAATATGGCTACACCTTC. Residues: CASSGGTKYGYTF. The complete variable domain, with remaining parts taken from reference TRBV9 and TRBJ1-2, reads DSGVTQTPKHLITATGQRVTLRCSPRSGDLSVYWYQQSLDQGLQFLIQYYNGEERAKGNILERFSAQQFPDLHSELNLSSLELGDSALYFCASSGGTKYGYTFGSGTRLTVV.

This clone was seen only once. The rearrangement joins TRBV19 to TRBJ1-5; D may be TRBD1 (5 bases). Germline loops: CDR1 LNHDA, CDR2 SQIVND (reference sequence). Trimming stripped 5 bases from V and 3 bases from J, with 17 bases between. This CDR3 is 16 amino acids long. The CDR3 loop reads CASSSRGAEANQPQHF. CDR3 in DNA: TGTGCCAGTAGTTCCCGGGGCGCAGAGGCCAATCAGCCCCAGCATTTT.

This sequence joins TRBV18 and TRBJ2-1; 11 nucleotides align to TRBD1. The CDR3 has 15 residues. CDR1 and CDR2 from the germline V gene are KGHSH and LQKENI. J was trimmed by 7 bases and V by 6 bases; bases with no gene match: 8. CDR3 DNA sequence: TGTGCCAGCTCCCAGGACAGGGGGCGCGGGAATGAGCAGTTCTTC. This gives the protein CASSQDRGRGNEQFF.

The chain recombines TRBV19 with TRBJ1-1, with 7 bases fitting TRBD1. CDR1 and CDR2 from the germline V gene are LNHDA and SQIVND (reference sequence). Trimming at V came to 6 bases and at J to 3 bases, leaving 4 bases not matched to a gene. This CDR3 has 13 residues. The CDR3 DNA follows: TGTGCCAGTAGGCAAACAGGGGACACTGAAGCTTTCTTT. It specifies CASRQTGDTEAFF.

This clone was counted between two and nine times. The chain links TRBV4-1 to TRBJ2-3, with 8 bases that match TRBD2. Trimming took 0 bases from V and 0 from J; bases not matched to a gene: 2. Germline V gene lookup returns CDR1 MGHRA and CDR2 YSYEKL. This CDR3 is built from 16 residues. CDR3 protein: CASSQDASGSTDTQYF. The CDR3 DNA follows: TGCGCCAGCAGCCAAGATGCTAGCGGGAGCACAGATACGCAGTATTTT.

This clone was recorded only once. Other DNA sequences of this sample code for an identical CDR3. This rearrangement joins TRBV4-1 to TRBJ2-7, with D perhaps given as TRBD1 or TRBD2 (5 bases each). The V and J ends lost 1 base and 1 base respectively, with 8 bases between them. CDR1 is MGHRA and CDR2 is YSYEKL in the germline V gene. The CDR3 runs to 14 residues. The CDR3 region has the DNA TGCGCCAGCAGCCAAGGGGGACGATCCTACGAGCAGTACTTC. It codes for CASSQGGRSYEQYF.

This clone was seen only a few times. This rearrangement joins TRBV10-1 to TRBJ2-7; 16 nucleotides align to TRBD2. The germline V gene has CDR1 WNHNN and CDR2 SYGVQD (reference sequence). V shed 2 bases and J 6 bases; nucleotides not matched to a gene: 1. This CDR3 comprises 15 residues. CDR3 DNA sequence: TGCGCCAGCAGTGAGGGGACTAGCGGGAGGGCCGAGCAGTACTTC. Its protein product is CASSEGTSGRAEQYF.